There are a few counts of the clone carrying this T cell receptor (beta chain). The sample belongs to a study of blood T cells in healthy people across ages. This CDR3 contains 14 residues. V lost 5 bases and J lost 3, with 14 bases in between. Next came a second PCR, run for about 6 to 12 cycles, which used a sample-barcoded 5' primer along with a J-beta primer mix. TCRdb called the 5' RACE reads again in MiXCR, with one record for every CDR3 protein. Seen here are 600,000 or so distinct CDR3 sequences, under 25% observed once, and the top ten hold around 3.4%. The sequencing input was blood. This sequence joins TRBV12-3 or TRBV12-4 and TRBJ2-7; D uncertain. This clonotype was sampled from a man aged 65 to 79 in good health. CDR3 protein: CASSNHGRNYEQYF. CDR3 nucleotide sequence: TGTGCCAGCAGTAACCATGGCAGAAACTACGAGCAGTACTTC.